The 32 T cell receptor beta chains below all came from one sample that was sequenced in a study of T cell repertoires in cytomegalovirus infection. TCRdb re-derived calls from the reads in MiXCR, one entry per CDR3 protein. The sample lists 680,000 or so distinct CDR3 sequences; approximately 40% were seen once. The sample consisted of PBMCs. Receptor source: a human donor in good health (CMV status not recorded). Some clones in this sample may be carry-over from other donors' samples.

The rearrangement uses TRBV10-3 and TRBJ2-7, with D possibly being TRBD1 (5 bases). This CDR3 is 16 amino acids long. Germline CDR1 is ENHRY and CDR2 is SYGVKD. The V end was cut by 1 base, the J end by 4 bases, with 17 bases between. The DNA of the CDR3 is TGTGCCATCAGTGAGTTATTGTCGGGCAGGGTTTACGAGCAGTACTTC. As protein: CAISELLSGRVYEQYF.

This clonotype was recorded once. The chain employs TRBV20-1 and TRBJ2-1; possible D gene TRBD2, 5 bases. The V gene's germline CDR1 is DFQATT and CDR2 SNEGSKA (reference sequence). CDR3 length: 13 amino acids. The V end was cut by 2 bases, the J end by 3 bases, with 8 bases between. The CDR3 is CSARPTNYNEQFF. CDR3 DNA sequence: TGCAGTGCTAGACCGACTAACTACAATGAGCAGTTCTTC.

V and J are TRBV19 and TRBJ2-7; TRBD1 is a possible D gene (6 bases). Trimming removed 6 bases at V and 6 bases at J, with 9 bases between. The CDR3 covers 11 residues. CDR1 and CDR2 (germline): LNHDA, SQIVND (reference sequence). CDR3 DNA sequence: TGTGCCAGTAGGCTGGGGGCCGAGCAGTACTTC. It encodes CASRLGAEQYF.

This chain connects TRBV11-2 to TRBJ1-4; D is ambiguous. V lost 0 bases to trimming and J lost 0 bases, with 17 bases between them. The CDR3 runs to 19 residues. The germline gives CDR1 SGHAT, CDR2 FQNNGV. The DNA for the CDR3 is TGTGCCAGCAGCTTAGATCGGGCCAGTGGGAGAGCAACTAATGAAAAACTGTTTTTT. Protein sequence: CASSLDRASGRATNEKLFF. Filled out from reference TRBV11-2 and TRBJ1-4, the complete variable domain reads EAGVAQSPRYKIIEKRQSVAFWCNPISGHATLYWYQQILGQGPKLLIQFQNNGVVDDSQLPKDRFSAERLKGVDSTLKIQPAKLEDSAVYLCASSLDRASGRATNEKLFFGSGTQLSVL.

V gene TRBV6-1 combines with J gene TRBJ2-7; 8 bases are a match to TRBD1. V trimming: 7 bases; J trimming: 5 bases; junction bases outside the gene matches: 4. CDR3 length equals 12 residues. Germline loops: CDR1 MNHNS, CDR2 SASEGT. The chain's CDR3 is CASIQGADEQYF. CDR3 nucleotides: TGTGCCAGCATCCAGGGGGCGGACGAGCAGTACTTC.

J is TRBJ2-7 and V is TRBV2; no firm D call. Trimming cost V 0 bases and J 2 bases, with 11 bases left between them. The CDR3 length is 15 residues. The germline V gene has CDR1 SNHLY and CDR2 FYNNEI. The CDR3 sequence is CASSEAPMSPYEQYF. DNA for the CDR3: TGTGCCAGCAGTGAAGCCCCGATGAGCCCCTACGAGCAGTACTTC.

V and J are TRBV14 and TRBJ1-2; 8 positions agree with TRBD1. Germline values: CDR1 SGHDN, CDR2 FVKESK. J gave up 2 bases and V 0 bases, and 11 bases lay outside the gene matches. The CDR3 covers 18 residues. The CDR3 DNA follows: TGTGCCAGCAGCCAAGATTTCAGGGGGCTTAAGAGGAACTATGGCTACACCTTC. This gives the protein CASSQDFRGLKRNYGYTF.

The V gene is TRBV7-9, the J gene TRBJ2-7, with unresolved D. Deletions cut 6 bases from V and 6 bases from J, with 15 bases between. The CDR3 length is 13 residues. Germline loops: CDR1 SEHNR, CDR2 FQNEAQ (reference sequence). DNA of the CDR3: TGTGCCAGCAGACTGAGCCCTAACGGCGAGCAGTACTTC. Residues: CASRLSPNGEQYF.

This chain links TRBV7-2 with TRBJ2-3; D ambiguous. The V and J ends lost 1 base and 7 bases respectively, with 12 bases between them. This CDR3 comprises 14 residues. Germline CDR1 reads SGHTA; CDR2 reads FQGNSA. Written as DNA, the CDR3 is TGTGCCAGCAGCTTAGGAGGTGTCACGTATACGCAGTATTTT. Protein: CASSLGGVTYTQYF.

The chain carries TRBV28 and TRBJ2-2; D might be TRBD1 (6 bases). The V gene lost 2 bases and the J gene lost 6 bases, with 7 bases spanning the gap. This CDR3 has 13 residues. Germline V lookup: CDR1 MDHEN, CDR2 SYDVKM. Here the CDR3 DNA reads TGTGCCAGCAGTTTAACAGGGCCCGGGGAGCTGTTTTTT. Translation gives CASSLTGPGELFF.

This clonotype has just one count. The CDR3 region is CATSDFSAGGLSQETQYF. Written as DNA, the CDR3 is TGTGCCACCAGTGATTTTTCGGCGGGAGGGCTTAGCCAAGAGACCCAGTACTTC. The chain has TRBV24-1 and TRBJ2-5, with 9 nucleotides matching TRBD2. CDR3 length: 18 residues. With 1 base clipped from V and 1 base from J, the junction kept 9 bases outside the gene matches. The V gene's germline CDR1 is KGHDR and CDR2 SFDVKD.

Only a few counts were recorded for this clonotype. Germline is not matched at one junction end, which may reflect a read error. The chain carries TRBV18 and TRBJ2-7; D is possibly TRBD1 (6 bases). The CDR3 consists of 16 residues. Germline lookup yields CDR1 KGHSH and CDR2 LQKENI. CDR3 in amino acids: CASSPPPGHQTYEQYF. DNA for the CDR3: TGTGCCAGCTCCCCACCTCCGGGACACCAGACCTACGAGCAGTACTTC.

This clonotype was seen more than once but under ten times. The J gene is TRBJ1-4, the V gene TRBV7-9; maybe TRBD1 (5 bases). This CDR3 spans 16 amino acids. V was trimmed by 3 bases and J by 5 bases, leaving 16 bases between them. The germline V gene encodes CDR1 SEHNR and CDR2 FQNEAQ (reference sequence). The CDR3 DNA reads TGTGCCAGCAGCTTCTCGGCCGGGACGGTGAATGAAAAACTGTTTTTT. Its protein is CASSFSAGTVNEKLFF.

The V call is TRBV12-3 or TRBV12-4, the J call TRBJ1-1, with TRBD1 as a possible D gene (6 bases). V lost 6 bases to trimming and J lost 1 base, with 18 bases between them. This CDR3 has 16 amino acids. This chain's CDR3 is CASSTDRLRGNTEAFF. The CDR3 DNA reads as TGTGCCAGCAGCACTGACAGGTTAAGGGGGAACACTGAAGCTTTCTTT.

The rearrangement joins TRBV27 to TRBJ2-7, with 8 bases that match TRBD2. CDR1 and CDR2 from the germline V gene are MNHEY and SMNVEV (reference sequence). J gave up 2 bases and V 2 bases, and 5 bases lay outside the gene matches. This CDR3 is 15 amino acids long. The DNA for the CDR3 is TGTGCCAGCAGTTTACGCGGGGGGCCCACCTACGAGCAGTACTTC. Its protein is CASSLRGGPTYEQYF.

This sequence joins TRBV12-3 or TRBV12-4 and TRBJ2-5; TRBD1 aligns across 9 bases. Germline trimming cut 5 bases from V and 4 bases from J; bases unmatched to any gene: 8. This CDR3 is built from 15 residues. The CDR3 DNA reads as TGTGCCAGCAGTCCCGGACAGGGGTACCCAGAGACCCAGTACTTC. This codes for CASSPGQGYPETQYF.

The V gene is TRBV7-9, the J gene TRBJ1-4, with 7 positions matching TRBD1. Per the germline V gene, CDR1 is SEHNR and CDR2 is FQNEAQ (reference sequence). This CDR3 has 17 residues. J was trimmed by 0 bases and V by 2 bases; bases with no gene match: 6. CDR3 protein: CASSLRLGGATNEKLFF. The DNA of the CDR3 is TGTGCCAGCAGCTTACGCTTAGGGGGCGCAACTAATGAAAAACTGTTTTTT.

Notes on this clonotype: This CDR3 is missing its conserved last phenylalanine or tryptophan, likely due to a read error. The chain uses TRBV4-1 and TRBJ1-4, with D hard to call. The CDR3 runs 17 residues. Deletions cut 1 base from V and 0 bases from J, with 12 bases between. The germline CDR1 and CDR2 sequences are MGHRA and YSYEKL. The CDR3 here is CASSQVGYRTTNEKLFL. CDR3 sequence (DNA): TGCGCCAGCAGCCAAGTTGGGTACAGAACAACTAATGAAAAACTGTTTTTG.

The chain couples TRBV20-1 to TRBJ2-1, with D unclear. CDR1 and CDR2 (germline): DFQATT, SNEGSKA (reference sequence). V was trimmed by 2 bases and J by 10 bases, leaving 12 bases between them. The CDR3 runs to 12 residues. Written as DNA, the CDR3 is TGCAGTGCTAGACCATCCGCGGCGGAGCAGTTCTTC. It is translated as CSARPSAAEQFF.

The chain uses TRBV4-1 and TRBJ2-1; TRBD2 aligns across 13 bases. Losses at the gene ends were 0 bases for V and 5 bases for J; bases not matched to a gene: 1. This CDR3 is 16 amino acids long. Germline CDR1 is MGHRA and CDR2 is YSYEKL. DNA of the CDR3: TGCGCCAGCAGCCAAGAACTAGCGGGAGGGCACAATGAGCAGTTCTTC. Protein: CASSQELAGGHNEQFF.

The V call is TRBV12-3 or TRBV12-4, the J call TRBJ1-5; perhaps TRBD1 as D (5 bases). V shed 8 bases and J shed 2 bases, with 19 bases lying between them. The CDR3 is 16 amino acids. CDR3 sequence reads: CASRMGGIVGNQPQHF. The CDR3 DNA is TGTGCCAGCCGGATGGGGGGTATAGTAGGCAATCAGCCCCAGCATTTT.

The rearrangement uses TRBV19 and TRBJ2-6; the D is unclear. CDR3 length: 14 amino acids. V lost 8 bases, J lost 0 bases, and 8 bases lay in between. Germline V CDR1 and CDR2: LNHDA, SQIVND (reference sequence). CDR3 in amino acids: CASATISGANVLTF. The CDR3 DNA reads TGTGCCAGTGCTACAATCTCTGGGGCCAACGTCCTGACTTTC.

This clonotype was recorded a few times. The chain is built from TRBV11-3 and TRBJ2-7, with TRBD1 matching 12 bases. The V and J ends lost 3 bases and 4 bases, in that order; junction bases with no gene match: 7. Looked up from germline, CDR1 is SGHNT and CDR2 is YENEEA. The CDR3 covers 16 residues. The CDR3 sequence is CASSFSGTGGRYEQYF. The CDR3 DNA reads TGTGCCAGCAGCTTTTCCGGGACAGGGGGCCGTTACGAGCAGTACTTC.

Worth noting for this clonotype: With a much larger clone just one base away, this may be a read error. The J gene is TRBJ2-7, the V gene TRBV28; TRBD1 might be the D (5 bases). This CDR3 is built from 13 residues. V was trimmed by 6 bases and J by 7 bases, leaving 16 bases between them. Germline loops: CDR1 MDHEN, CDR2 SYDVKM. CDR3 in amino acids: CASRSTGVFEQYF. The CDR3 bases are TGTGCCAGCAGATCCACAGGAGTGTTTGAGCAGTACTTC. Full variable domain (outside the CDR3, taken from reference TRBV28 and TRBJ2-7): DVKVTQSSRYLVKRTGEKVFLECVQDMDHENMFWYRQDPGLGLRLIYFSYDVKMKEKGDIPEGYSVSREKKERFSLILESASTNQTSMYLCASRSTGVFEQYFGPGTRLTVT.

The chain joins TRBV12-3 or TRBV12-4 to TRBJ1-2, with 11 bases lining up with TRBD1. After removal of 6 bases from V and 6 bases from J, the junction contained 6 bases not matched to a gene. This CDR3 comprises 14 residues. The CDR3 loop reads CASSRRTGGDGYTF. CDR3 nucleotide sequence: TGTGCCAGCAGCCGAAGGACAGGGGGCGATGGCTACACCTTC.

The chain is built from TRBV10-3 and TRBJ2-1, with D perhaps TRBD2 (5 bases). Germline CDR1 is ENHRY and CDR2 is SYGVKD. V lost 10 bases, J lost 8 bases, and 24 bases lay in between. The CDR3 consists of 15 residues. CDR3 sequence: CATSSGMSEADEQFF. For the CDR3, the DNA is TGTGCCACCTCATCCGGGATGTCAGAGGCCGATGAGCAGTTCTTC.

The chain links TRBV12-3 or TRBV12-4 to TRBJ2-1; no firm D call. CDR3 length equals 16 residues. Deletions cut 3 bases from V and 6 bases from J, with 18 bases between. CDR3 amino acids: CASSFLGSPRINEQFF. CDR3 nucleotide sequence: TGTGCCAGCAGTTTCCTAGGTTCACCCAGAATCAATGAGCAGTTCTTC.

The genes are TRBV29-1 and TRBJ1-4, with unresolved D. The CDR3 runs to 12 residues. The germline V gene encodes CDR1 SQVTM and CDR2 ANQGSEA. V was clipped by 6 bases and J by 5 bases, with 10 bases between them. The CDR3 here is CSVGQDNEKLFF. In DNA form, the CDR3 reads TGCAGCGTAGGGCAGGACAATGAAAAACTGTTTTTT.

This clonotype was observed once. This CDR3 reads CASSEEEGSAKNIQYF. The CDR3 DNA sequence: TGTGCCAGCAGTGAAGAAGAGGGGTCAGCCAAAAACATTCAGTACTTC. V usage is TRBV2 and J usage is TRBJ2-4, with D perhaps being TRBD1 or TRBD2 (5 bases each). With 1 base removed from V and 0 bases from J, the gap between germline ends came to 10 bases. The V gene's germline CDR1 is SNHLY and CDR2 FYNNEI. CDR3 length equals 16 residues.

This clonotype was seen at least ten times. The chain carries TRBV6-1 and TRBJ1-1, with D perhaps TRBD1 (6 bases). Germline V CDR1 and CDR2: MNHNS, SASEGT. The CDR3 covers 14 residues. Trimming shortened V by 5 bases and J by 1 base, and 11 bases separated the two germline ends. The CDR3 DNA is TGTGCCAGCAGTCTACAGGGTTGGAACACTGAAGCTTTCTTT. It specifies CASSLQGWNTEAFF.

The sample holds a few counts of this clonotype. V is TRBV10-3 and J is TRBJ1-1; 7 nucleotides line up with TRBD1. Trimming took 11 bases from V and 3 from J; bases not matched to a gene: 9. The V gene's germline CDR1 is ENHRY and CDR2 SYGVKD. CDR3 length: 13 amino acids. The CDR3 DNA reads TGTGCCGCCCGTTTCAGGGGGGACACTGAAGCTTTCTTT. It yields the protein CAARFRGDTEAFF.

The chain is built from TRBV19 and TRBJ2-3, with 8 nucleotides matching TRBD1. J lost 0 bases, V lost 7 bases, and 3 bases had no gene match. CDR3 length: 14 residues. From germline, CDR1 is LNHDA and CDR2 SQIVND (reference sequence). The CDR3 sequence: CASMDRASTDTQYF. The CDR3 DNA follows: TGTGCCAGTATGGACAGGGCTAGCACAGATACGCAGTATTTT.